The 6 T cell receptor beta chains reported below all come from one sample, sequenced in a study of shared clonotypes between healthy human individuals. The data were produced by immunoSEQ multiplex PCR, yet TCRdb's version contains in-frame clones alone and is incomplete. The table records over 2 million clones, roughly 94% of them present only once. Sequenced material: naive CD4+ T cells sorted from blood. Subset reported: CD45RA+ positively selected. These receptors all come from a man between 18 and 35 years old in good health.

This chain joins TRBV7-8 and TRBJ1-5; tentatively, D is TRBD1 (6 bases). The CDR3 contains 19 residues. Germline V gene sequence: CDR1 SGHVS, CDR2 FQNEAQ. V lost 5 bases, J lost 3 bases, and 26 bases lay in between. The CDR3 spells CASSRFKKPGQINNQPQHF. CDR3 DNA: TGTGCCAGCAGCCGCTTTAAAAAACCGGGACAAATTAACAATCAGCCCCAGCATTTT.

J is TRBJ2-7 and V is TRBV19; D unclear. The CDR3 runs 15 residues. CDR1 and CDR2 from the germline V gene are LNHDA and SQIVND (reference sequence). The V end was cut by 5 bases, the J end by 0 bases, with 14 bases between. The CDR3 DNA reads TGTGCCAGTAGTTCCCGGTTCGTAGCCTCCTACGAGCAGTACTTC. It yields the protein CASSSRFVASYEQYF.

This chain joins TRBV6-6 and TRBJ1-5; a possible D gene is TRBD1 (5 bases). Deletions cut 6 bases from V and 4 bases from J, with 10 bases between. The CDR3 spans 13 residues. CDR1 is MNHNY, CDR2 SVGAGI, per germline (reference sequence). The CDR3 region has the DNA TGTGCCAGCAGGAGCCAGGGTAATCAGCCCCAGCATTTT. Its translation: CASRSQGNQPQHF.

This clone has only one observation. The chain carries TRBV15 and TRBJ1-2; TRBD1 matches 8 bases. Per the germline V gene, CDR1 is LNHNV and CDR2 is YYDKDF (reference sequence). This CDR3 region has 13 residues. Trimming removed 3 bases from V and 11 bases from J; junction bases left unmatched: 8. Here the CDR3 reads CATSRDREIPYTF. The CDR3 DNA reads as TGTGCCACCAGCAGGGACAGGGAAATACCTTACACCTTC.

The chain uses TRBV18 and TRBJ2-7, with D unresolved. The CDR3 sequence is 13 residues long. V was clipped by 4 bases and J by 2 bases, with 9 bases between them. Germline-derived CDR1 and CDR2 are KGHSH and LQKENI. CDR3: CASSRDWTYEQYF. The CDR3 nucleotides are TGTGCCAGCTCACGAGACTGGACCTACGAGCAGTACTTC.

This clone occurred once. The V call is TRBV30, the J call TRBJ2-1; 7 bases are shared with TRBD1. V was clipped by 7 bases and J by 7 bases; unmatched bases: 7. This CDR3 comprises 12 residues. CDR1 is GTSNPN and CDR2 is SVGIG in the germline V gene (reference sequence). Here the CDR3 DNA reads TGTGCCTCTCAGACAGGGTTGAATGAGCAGTTCTTC. This translates into CASQTGLNEQFF.